Sequencing of this T cell receptor beta chain was carried out in a study of blood T cell repertoires in COVID-19. Germline V gene sequence: CDR1 MNHEY, CDR2 SMNVEV (reference sequence). J was trimmed by 2 bases and V by 5 bases; bases with no gene match: 10. This CDR3 has 17 amino acids. The data were produced by immunoSEQ multiplex PCR, yet TCRdb's version contains in-frame clones alone and is incomplete. This sample has 300,000 to 400,000 clones, with 85% to 90% found just once. The rearrangement links TRBV27 to TRBJ2-2, with 8 bases aligning to TRBD2. The source of this sequence is a woman in her 70s with COVID-19, enrolled during active disease. Sequenced material: peripheral blood. CDR3 DNA: TGTGCCAGCAGTGGACGGAGCGGGGGATTAAACACCGGGGAGCTGTTTTTT. Protein product: CASSGRSGGLNTGELFF.